This T cell receptor (beta chain) is drawn from a study of Ad26.COV2.S vaccination and SARS-CoV-2 variants. Study-level background: In the study, Ad26.COV2.S was injected intramuscularly once, or twice 56 days apart. General study points: Non-spike TCR breadth was similar in vaccine and placebo recipients. Marked by substantial breadth, spike-specific CD8+ and CD4+ T cell responses were reportedly seen after vaccination.

Treatment noted: about 20 received Ad26.COV2.S at low or high dose, single or two shots; about 5 received placebo; per-sample allocation not given. Samples analyzed were those drawn on day 63 after the first vaccine or placebo injection. Adults aged 18-55 years in Boston included the donor. Clones were sequenced by immunoSEQ multiplex PCR, and TCRdb holds only the in-frame ones, with some missing. The sample gives under 550,000 clones, 75% to 95% of which show up once; 10% to 15% is in the top ten. In regard to this clone: Its antigen is not known.

This clonotype was obtained from a person between 18 and 60 years old who received the Ad26.COV2.S COVID-19 vaccine or a placebo. Material: peripheral blood, obtained in a trial of Ad26.COV2.S vaccine versus placebo.

In DNA, the CDR3 is TGCGCCAGCAGCCAAGCACCGGGGTCTAATGAAAAACTGTTTTTT. It codes for CASSQAPGSNEKLFF. The chain recombines TRBV4-1 with TRBJ1-4, with no clear D. CDR1 is MGHRA, CDR2 YSYEKL, per germline. The CDR3 totals 15 residues. V lost 1 base and J 3 bases, leaving 9 bases between the germline ends.